This T cell receptor (beta chain) was recorded in a study of T cell repertoires in cytomegalovirus infection. Study conclusions and caveats: Totalled public TCR beta family frequency picked out people who carried CMV plus the relevant HLA.

The CDR3 runs to 13 residues. From germline, CDR1 is SGHKS and CDR2 YYEKEE (reference sequence). With 0 bases removed from V and 6 bases from J, the gap between germline ends came to 7 bases. Each CDR3 protein gets one entry after TCRdb re-called the reads with MiXCR. The data contain more than 350,000 distinct CDR3 sequences, 31% of them singletons. This clonotype has only a few counts. The antigen remains unidentified. The sample comprised PBMCs. The rearrangement links TRBV5-5 to TRBJ2-4; D unresolved. The clonotype comes from a human donor in good health (CMV status not recorded). Some clones in this sample may be carry-over from other donors' samples. The CDR3, as DNA: TGTGCCAGCAGCTTGGAAACAGTAAACATTCAGTACTTC. Amino acid sequence: CASSLETVNIQYF.